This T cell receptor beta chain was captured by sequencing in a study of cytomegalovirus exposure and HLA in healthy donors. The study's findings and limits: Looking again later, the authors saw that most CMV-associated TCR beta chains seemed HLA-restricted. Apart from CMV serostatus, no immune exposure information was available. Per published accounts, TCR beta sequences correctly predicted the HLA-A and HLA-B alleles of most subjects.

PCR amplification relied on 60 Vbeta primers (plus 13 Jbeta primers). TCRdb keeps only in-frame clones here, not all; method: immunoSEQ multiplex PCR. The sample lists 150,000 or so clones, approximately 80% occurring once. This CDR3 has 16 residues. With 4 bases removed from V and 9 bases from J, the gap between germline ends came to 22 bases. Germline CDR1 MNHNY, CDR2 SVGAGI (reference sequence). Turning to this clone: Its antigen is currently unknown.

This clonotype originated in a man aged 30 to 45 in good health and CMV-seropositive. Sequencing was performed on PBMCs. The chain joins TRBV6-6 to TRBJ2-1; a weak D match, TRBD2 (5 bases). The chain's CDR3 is CASSWSVERGRVEQFF. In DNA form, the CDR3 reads TGTGCCAGCAGTTGGAGTGTCGAACGAGGGCGGGTTGAGCAGTTCTTC.